The 10 T cell receptor beta chains below come from one sample, sequenced in a study of OX40 agonist ivuxolimab in advanced cancers. The protocol was immunoSEQ multiplex PCR, while the TCRdb copy is restricted to in-frame clones and leaves out a portion. The sample includes fewer than 85,000 clones, approximately 86% of them seen just once. Sample: CD4+ or CD8+ T cells sorted from blood, taken in a trial of the OX40 agonist ivuxolimab. The receptor source for this set is an adult with an advanced solid tumor such as melanoma, head and neck, liver or kidney cancer.

The chain recombines TRBV6-5 with TRBJ1-5; tentative D call: TRBD1 (5 bases). CDR3 size: 15 residues. V lost 6 bases and J 7 bases, leaving 19 bases between the germline ends. Germline V lookup: CDR1 MNHEY, CDR2 SVGAGI. CDR3 residues: CASSRPGGIGQPQHF. DNA of the CDR3: TGTGCCAGCAGCCGACCCGGGGGGATCGGGCAGCCCCAGCATTTT.

V is TRBV28 and J is TRBJ1-4; TRBD1 agrees at 12 bases. Germline CDR1 reads MDHEN; CDR2 reads SYDVKM. The V and J ends lost 6 bases and 5 bases, in that order; junction bases with no gene match: 10. CDR3 length equals 17 residues. CDR3 coding DNA: TGTGCCAGCAGCGAACCGGGACAGGGGGCCTTCAATGAAAAACTGTTTTTT. Its protein product is CASSEPGQGAFNEKLFF.

The chain has TRBV2 and TRBJ1-4, with D possibly TRBD1 on 6 matching bases. This CDR3 comprises 13 residues. Germline CDR1 and CDR2: SNHLY and FYNNEI. The V end was cut by 5 bases, the J end by 6 bases, with 10 bases between. CDR3 in DNA: TGTGCCAGCAGTACAGGGCTTGATGAAAAACTGTTTTTT. Translated: CASSTGLDEKLFF.

This chain uses TRBV19 with TRBJ2-2; 12 bases match TRBD2. This CDR3 has 17 residues. V trimming: 7 bases; J trimming: 6 bases; junction bases outside the gene matches: 12. The germline CDR1 and CDR2 sequences are LNHDA and SQIVND (reference sequence). The CDR3 protein is CASNLLAGGPLAGELFF. The CDR3 bases are TGTGCCAGTAACCTTCTAGCGGGGGGGCCCTTGGCCGGGGAGCTGTTTTTT.

The chain joins TRBV19 to TRBJ1-4; TRBD1 aligns across 8 bases. The CDR3 spans 15 residues. V lost 4 bases to trimming and J lost 5 bases; unmatched junction nucleotides: 6. In germline, CDR1 is LNHDA, CDR2 SQIVND (reference sequence). CDR3 sequence (DNA): TGTGCCAGTAGTACACAGGGGGTTCGGAATGAAAAACTGTTTTTT. Translation: CASSTQGVRNEKLFF.

This clone was counted a few times. The rearrangement joins TRBV7-6 to TRBJ1-3, with no clear D. There are 17 residues in the CDR3. V was cut by 2 bases and J by 4 bases, with 18 bases left in between. CDR1 is SGHVS, CDR2 FNYEAQ, per germline. The CDR3 protein is CASSLNTGPASGNTIYF. In nucleotides, the CDR3 is TGTGCCAGCAGCTTAAATACTGGGCCAGCGTCAGGAAACACCATATATTTT.

V is TRBV27 and J is TRBJ2-5; D is unclear. Trimming shortened V by 5 bases and J by 6 bases, and 19 bases separated the two germline ends. Per germline, CDR1 MNHEY and CDR2 SMNVEV (reference sequence). The CDR3 totals 15 residues. Written as DNA, the CDR3 is TGTGCCAGCAGTCCAGTTACTCCCAGGCGCCAGACCCAGTACTTC. Its translation is CASSPVTPRRQTQYF.

The rearrangement uses TRBV28 and TRBJ2-2, with 7 bases identical to TRBD1. The V gene end was trimmed by 6 bases and the J gene end by 9 bases; junction bases not matched to a gene: 19. The CDR3 has 17 residues. CDR1 is MDHEN and CDR2 is SYDVKM in the germline V gene. CDR3 bases: TGTGCCAGCAGCCCACCCAGAACAGGGGTTGTCTTCCGGGAGCTGTTTTTT. Its translation is CASSPPRTGVVFRELFF. Complete variable domain (other parts from reference TRBV28 and TRBJ2-2): DVKVTQSSRYLVKRTGEKVFLECVQDMDHENMFWYRQDPGLGLRLIYFSYDVKMKEKGDIPEGYSVSREKKERFSLILESASTNQTSMYLCASSPPRTGVVFRELFFGEGSRLTVL.

V gene TRBV9 combines with J gene TRBJ1-1; a weak D match, TRBD1 (5 bases). The CDR3 runs 14 residues. Trimming cost V 3 bases and J 3 bases, with 12 bases left between them. Germline V CDR1 and CDR2: SGDLS, YYNGEE. The CDR3 reads CASSEASRDTEAFF. The CDR3 coding sequence is TGTGCCAGCAGCGAGGCTTCCAGGGACACTGAAGCTTTCTTT.

This chain uses TRBV6-4 with TRBJ2-3; possibly TRBD1 for D (6 bases). CDR3 length: 13 amino acids. Trimming shortened V by 5 bases and J by 4 bases, and 10 bases separated the two germline ends. Germline CDR1 MRHNA, CDR2 SNTAGT. CDR3 sequence reads: CASSFGGADTQYF. CDR3 nucleotide sequence: TGTGCCAGCAGTTTTGGGGGCGCAGATACGCAGTATTTT.